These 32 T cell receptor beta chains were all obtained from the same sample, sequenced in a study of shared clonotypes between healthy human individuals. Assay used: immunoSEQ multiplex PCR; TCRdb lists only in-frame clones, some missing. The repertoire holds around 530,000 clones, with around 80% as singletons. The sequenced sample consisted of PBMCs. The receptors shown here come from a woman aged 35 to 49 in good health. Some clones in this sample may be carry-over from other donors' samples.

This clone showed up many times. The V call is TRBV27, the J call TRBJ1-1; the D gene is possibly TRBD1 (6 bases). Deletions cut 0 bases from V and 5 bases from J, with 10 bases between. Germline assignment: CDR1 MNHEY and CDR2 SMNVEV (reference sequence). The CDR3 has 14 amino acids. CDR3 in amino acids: CASSLSGGRTEAFF. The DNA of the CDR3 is TGTGCCAGCAGTTTATCGGGGGGGCGGACTGAAGCTTTCTTT.

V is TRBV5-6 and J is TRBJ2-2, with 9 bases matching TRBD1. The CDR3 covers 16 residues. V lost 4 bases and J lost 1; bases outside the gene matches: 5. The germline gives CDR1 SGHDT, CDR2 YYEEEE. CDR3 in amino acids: CASSGQDRGNTGELFF. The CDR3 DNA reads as TGTGCCAGCAGCGGGCAGGACAGGGGGAACACCGGGGAGCTGTTTTTT.

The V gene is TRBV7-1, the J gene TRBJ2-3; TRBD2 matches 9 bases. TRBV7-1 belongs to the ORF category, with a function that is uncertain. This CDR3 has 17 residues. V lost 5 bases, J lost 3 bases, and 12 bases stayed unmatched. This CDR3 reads CASSQTAGGGWTDTQYF. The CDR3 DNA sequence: TGTGCCAGCAGCCAAACAGCGGGAGGTGGATGGACAGATACGCAGTATTTT.

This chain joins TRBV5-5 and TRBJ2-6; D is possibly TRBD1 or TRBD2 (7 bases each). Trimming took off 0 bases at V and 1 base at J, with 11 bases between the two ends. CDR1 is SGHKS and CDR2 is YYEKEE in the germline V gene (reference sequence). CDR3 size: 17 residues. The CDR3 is CASSLGQGGSGANVLTF. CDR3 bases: TGTGCCAGCAGCTTGGGACAGGGAGGGTCTGGGGCCAACGTCCTGACTTTC.

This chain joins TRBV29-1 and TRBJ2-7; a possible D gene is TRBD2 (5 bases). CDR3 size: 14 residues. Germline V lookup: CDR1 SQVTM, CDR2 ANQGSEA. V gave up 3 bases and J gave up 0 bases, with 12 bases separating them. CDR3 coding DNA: TGCAGCGTTGACGTTGGCCGGGGCTCCTACGAGCAGTACTTC. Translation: CSVDVGRGSYEQYF.

CDR3 in DNA: TGCGCCAGCAGCCAAGTTCTCACAGATACGCAGTATTTT. Protein sequence: CASSQVLTDTQYF. V gene TRBV4-1 combines with J gene TRBJ2-3, with D uncertain. The V end lost 1 base, the J end lost 2 bases, and 4 bases lay between the germline ends. The CDR3 is 13 amino acids. Germline-derived CDR1 and CDR2 are MGHRA and YSYEKL.

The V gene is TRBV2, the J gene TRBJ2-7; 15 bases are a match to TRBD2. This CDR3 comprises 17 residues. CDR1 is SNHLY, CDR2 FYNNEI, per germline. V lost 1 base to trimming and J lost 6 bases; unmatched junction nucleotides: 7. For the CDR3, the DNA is TGTGCCAGCAGTGAAGTTGGACTAGCGGGAGGGCCAAGCGAGCAGTACTTC. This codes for CASSEVGLAGGPSEQYF.

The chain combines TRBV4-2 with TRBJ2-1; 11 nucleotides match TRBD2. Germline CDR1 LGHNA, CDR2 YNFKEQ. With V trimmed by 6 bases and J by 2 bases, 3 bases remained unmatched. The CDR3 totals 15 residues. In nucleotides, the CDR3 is TGTGCCAGCAGGGTAGCGGGGGGGACCTACAATGAGCAGTTCTTC. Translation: CASRVAGGTYNEQFF.

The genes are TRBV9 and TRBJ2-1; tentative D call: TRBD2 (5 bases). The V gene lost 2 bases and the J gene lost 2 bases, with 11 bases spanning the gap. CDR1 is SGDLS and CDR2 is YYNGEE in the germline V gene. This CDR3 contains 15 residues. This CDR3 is CASSVVARPYNEQFF. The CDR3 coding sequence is TGTGCCAGCAGCGTCGTAGCGAGGCCCTACAATGAGCAGTTCTTC.

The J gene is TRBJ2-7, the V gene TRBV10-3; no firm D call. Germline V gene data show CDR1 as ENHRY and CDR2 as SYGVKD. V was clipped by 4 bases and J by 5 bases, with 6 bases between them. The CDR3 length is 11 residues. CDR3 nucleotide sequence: TGTGCCATCAGTGCAGGTGACGAGCAGTACTTC. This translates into CAISAGDEQYF.

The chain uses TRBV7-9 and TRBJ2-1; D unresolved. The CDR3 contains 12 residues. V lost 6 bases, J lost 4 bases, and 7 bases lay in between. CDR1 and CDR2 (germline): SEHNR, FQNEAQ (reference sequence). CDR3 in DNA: TGTGCCAGCAGACCCTTGTACAATGAGCAGTTCTTC. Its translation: CASRPLYNEQFF.

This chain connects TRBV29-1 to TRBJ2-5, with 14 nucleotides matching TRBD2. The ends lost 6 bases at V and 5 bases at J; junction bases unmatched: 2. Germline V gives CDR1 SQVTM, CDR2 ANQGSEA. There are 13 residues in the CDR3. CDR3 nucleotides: TGCAGCGTCAGACTAGCGGGAGGGGAGACCCAGTACTTC. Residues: CSVRLAGGETQYF.

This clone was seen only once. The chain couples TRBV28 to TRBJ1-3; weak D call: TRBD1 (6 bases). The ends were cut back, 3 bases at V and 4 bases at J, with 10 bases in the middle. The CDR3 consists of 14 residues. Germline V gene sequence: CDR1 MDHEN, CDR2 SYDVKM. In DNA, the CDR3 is TGTGCCAGCAGTTTGCAGGGGTGGGGAAACACCATATATTTT. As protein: CASSLQGWGNTIYF.

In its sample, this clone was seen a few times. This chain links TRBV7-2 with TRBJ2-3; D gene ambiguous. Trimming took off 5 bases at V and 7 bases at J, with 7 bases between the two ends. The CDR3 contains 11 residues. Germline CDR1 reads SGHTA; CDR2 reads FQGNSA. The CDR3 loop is CASSTRNTQYF. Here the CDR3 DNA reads TGTGCCAGCAGCACCCGGAATACGCAGTATTTT.

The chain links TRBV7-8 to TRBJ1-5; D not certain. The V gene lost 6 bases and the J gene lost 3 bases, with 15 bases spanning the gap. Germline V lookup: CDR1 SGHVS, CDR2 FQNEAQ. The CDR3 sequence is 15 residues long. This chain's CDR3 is CASSFGRVFNQPQHF. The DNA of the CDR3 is TGTGCCAGCAGTTTTGGAAGGGTGTTCAATCAGCCCCAGCATTTT.

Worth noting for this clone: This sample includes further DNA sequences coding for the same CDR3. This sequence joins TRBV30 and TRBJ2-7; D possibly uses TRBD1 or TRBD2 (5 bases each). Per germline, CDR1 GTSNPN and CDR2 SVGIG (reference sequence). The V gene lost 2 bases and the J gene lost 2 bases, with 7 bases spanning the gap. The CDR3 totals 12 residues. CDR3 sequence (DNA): TGTGCCTGGAGTCGGGGACCCTACGAGCAGTACTTC. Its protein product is CAWSRGPYEQYF.

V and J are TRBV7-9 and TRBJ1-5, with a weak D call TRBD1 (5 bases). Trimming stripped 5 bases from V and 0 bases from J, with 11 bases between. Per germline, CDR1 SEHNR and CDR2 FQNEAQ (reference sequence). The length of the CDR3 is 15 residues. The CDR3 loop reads CASSRGGYSNQPQHF. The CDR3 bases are TGTGCCAGCAGCCGGGGGGGTTATAGCAATCAGCCCCAGCATTTT.

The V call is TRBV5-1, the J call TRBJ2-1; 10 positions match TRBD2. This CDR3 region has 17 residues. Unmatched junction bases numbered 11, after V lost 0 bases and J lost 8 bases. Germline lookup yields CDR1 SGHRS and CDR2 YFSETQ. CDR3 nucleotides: TGCGCCAGCAGCTTGGCCGGGTGGGCTAGCGGGAGTCATGAGCAGTTCTTC. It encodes CASSLAGWASGSHEQFF.

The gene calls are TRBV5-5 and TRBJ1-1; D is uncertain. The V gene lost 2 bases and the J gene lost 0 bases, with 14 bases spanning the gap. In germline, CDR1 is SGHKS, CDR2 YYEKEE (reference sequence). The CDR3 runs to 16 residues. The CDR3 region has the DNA TGTGCCAGCAGCTTTACTCCGTTTGGGGTGAACACTGAAGCTTTCTTT. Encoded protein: CASSFTPFGVNTEAFF.

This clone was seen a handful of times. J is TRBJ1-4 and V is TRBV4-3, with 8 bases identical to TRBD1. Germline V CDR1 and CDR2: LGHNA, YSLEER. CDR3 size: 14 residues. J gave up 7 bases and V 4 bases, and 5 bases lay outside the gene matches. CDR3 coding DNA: TGCGCCAGCAGCCGACAGGGGCGGGTTGAAAAACTGTTTTTT. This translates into CASSRQGRVEKLFF.

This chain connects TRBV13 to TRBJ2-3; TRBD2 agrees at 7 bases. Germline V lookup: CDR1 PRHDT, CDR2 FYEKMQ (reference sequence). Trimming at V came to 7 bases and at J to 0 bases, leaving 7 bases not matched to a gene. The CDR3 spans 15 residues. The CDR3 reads CASIKAGPSTDTQYF. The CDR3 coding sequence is TGTGCCAGCATCAAAGCGGGGCCAAGCACAGATACGCAGTATTTT.

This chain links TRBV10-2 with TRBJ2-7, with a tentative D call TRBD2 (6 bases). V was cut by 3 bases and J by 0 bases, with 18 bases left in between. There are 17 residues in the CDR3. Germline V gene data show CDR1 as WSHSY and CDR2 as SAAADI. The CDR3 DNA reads TGCGCCAGCAGTGATGGGGGGAGCCCGATACTCTCCTACGAGCAGTACTTC. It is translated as CASSDGGSPILSYEQYF.

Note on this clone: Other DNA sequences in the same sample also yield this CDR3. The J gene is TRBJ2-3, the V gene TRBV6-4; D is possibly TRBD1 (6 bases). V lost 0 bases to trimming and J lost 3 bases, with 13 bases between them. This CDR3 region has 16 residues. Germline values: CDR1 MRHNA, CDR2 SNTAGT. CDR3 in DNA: TGTGCCAGCAGTGACTCGAGGGGTCAGGGGACAGATACGCAGTATTTT. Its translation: CASSDSRGQGTDTQYF.

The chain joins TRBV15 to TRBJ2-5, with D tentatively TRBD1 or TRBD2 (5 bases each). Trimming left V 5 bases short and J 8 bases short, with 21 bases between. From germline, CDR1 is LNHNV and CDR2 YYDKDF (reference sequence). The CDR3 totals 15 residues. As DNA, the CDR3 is TGTGCCACCAGCCTGACAGTGGGGACCAAAGGAACCCAGTACTTC. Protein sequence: CATSLTVGTKGTQYF.

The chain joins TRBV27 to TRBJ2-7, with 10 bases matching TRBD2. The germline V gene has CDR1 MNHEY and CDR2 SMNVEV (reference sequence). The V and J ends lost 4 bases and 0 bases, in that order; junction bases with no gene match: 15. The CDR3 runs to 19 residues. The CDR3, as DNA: TGTGCCAGCAGTTCCTATTTCGACTTAGCGGGAGGAGGCTCCTACGAGCAGTACTTC. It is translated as CASSSYFDLAGGGSYEQYF.

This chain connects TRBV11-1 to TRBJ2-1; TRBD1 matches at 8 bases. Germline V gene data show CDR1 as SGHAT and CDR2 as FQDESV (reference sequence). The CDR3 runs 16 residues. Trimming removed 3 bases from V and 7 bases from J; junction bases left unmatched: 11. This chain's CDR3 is CASSFYSGRGLNEQFF. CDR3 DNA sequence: TGTGCCAGCAGCTTCTATTCCGGCAGGGGGCTGAATGAGCAGTTCTTC.

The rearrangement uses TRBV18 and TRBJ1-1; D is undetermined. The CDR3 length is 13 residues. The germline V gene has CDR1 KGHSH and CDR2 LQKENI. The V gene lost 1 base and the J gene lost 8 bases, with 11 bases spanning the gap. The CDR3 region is CASSPREGREAFF. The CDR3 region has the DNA TGTGCCAGCTCACCACGGGAGGGCCGCGAAGCTTTCTTT.

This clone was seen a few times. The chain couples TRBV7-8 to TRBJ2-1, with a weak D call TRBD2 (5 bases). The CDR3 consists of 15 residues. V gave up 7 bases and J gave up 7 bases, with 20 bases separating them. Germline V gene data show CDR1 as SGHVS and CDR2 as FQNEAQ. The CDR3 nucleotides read TGTGCCAGCACTGTGGGGAGTTCTCCCGGGAATGAGCAGTTCTTC. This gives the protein CASTVGSSPGNEQFF.

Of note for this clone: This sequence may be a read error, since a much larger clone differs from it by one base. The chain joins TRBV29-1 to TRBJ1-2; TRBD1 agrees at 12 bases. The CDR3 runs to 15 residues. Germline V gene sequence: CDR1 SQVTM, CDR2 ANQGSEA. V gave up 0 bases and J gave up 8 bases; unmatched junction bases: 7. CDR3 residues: CSVEDGGQGAEGYTF. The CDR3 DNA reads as TGCAGCGTTGAAGATGGGGGACAGGGGGCGGAAGGCTACACCTTC.

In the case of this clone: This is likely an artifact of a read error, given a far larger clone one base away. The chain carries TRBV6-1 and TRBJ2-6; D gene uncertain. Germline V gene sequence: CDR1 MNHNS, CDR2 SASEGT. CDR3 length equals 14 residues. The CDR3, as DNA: TGTGTCAGCAGTCAGTTACCTGGGGCCAACGTCCTGACTTTC. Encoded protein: CVSSQLPGANVLTF.

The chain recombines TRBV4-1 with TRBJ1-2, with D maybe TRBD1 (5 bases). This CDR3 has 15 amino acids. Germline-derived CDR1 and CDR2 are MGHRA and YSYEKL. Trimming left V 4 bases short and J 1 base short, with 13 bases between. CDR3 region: CASSLTGTNNYGYTF. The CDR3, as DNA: TGCGCCAGCAGCCTTACCGGGACTAATAACTATGGCTACACCTTC.

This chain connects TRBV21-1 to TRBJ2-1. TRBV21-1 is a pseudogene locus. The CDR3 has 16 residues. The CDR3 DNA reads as TGTGCCAGCAGCAAAGTGGGCAAAGAGGAACACAATGAGCAGTTCTTC. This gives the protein CASSKVGKEEHNEQFF.